These T cell receptor beta chains were read from a single sample in a study of T cells expressing NK-cell markers. TCRdb reanalyzed the 5' RACE reads, giving one entry per CDR3 protein sequence and no DNA. The table lists 300,000 or so distinct CDR3 sequences. Sequenced sample: blood T cells: a sorted CD56 or NKG2C T cell subset, CD4+ or CD8+ T cells, or bulk PBMC T cells (not recorded which). The receptors were gathered from a woman between 18 and 70 years old in good health. CDR3s include the opening cysteine and the closing phenylalanine or tryptophan.

TRBV20-1	TRBJ2-7	CSARPLAGDDEQYF
TRBV28	TRBJ2-5	CASEGGDRAQETQYF
TRBV29-1	TRBJ2-4	CSVEARDSQYF
TRBV25-1	TRBJ2-3	CASSHLTSGRPDTQYF
TRBV10-3	TRBJ1-4	CAIRPGVATNEKLFF
TRBV18	TRBJ2-1	CASSPRRDLDNEQFF
TRBV19	TRBJ1-1	CASSIGRNPNTEAFF
TRBV7-2	TRBJ2-2	CASSSSRNTGELFF
TRBV4-2	TRBJ2-5	CASSQGLAGQQETQYF
TRBV20-1	TRBJ1-1	CSASEHTEAFF
TRBV29-1	TRBJ1-1	CSVVSGNTEAFF
TRBV20-1	TRBJ2-1	CSATWPQRSYNEQFF
TRBV28	TRBJ2-3	CASSFSPTGTRTRGERNTQYF
TRBV20-1	TRBJ2-3	CSASPVQGWADTQYF
TRBV7-2	TRBJ2-3	CASSPAPTTDTQYF
TRBV5-4	TRBJ1-1	CASSLEEGEAFF
TRBV5-4	TRBJ2-1	CASSLDLTGTVSYNEQFF
TRBV2	TRBJ1-2	CASTTGRKRSPGPGYTF
TRBV20-1	TRBJ2-4	CSADLGVPKNIQYF
TRBV5-4	TRBJ2-2	CASSPRESYTGELFF
TRBV30	TRBJ2-1	CAWSWESEQFF
TRBV29-1	TRBJ2-1	CSVDTSATGLYNEQFF
TRBV30	TRBJ1-4	CAWERENEKLFF
TRBV6-2/TRBV6-3	TRBJ2-2	CASGTEGLGNTGELFF
TRBV6-2/TRBV6-3	TRBJ1-6	CASRGTGVVKSPLHF
TRBV7-2	TRBJ2-7	CASSFGDYYEQYF
TRBV12-3/TRBV12-4	TRBJ2-1	CASLPTPRDGHDEQFF
TRBV11-2	TRBJ1-2	CASSLFGGYTF
TRBV5-1	TRBJ2-1	CASSLVVWGQNEQFF
TRBV12-3/TRBV12-4	TRBJ2-5	CATSPGLAGQETQYF
TRBV7-2	TRBJ1-6	CASSLGQGSSYNSPLHF
TRBV7-2	TRBJ1-1	CASSHQGGTEAFF
TRBV6-1	TRBJ1-1	CASLPPMGSNTEAFF
TRBV5-1	TRBJ1-2	CASSGGTGPNYGYTF
TRBV5-1	TRBJ1-3	CASSLNPTGENGNTIYF
TRBV7-3	TRBJ2-1	CASSLDRVYNEQFF
TRBV5-1	TRBJ1-4	CASSPRTGRNEKLFF
TRBV29-1	TRBJ1-2	CSVGTGDGYTF
TRBV12-3/TRBV12-4	TRBJ2-5	CASTSLGRGTGNPWTQYF
TRBV9	TRBJ2-1	CASSELRVSGRGSEQFF
TRBV23-1	TRBJ2-3	CASTPRDYTQYF
TRBV3-1	TRBJ1-2	CASSHLDRDHGYTF
TRBV6-5	TRBJ2-3	CASSGFTDTQYF
TRBV6-2/TRBV6-3	TRBJ2-1	CASSYSRGASYNEQFF
TRBV29-1	TRBJ1-5	CSAAASNQPQHF
TRBV12-3/TRBV12-4	TRBJ1-3	CASSFKGSGNTIYF
TRBV7-2	TRBJ2-7	CASSRYFSGKAEQYF
TRBV20-1	TRBJ2-7	CSAEAGNEQYF